Listed below are T cell receptor beta chains from one sample, sequenced in a study of control samples from healthy donors and cancer patients. Using immunoSEQ multiplex PCR, the repertoire was profiled, and TCRdb retains in-frame clones only, with some absent. The repertoire holds over 100,000 clones, with 70% to 90% as singletons. Sequenced: blood. The receptor source for this set is a man aged 45-65 years in good health. Each CDR3 is given with its conserved first and last residue. Each record gives: J gene, CDR3 length, clone size, D gene, V gene, CDR3 protein, CDR3 DNA. A D gene is named only where the DNA matches it firmly. Only part of the rows carry a size: once, few, many, or a class if the clone is expanded.

TRBJ2-2	14	.	TRBD2	TRBV11-2	CASSFSRETGELFF	TGTGCCAGCAGCTTTTCGCGGGAGACCGGGGAGCTGTTTTTT
TRBJ2-1	16	few	TRBD2	TRBV7-9	CASSFTKRGGINEQFF	TGTGCCAGCAGCTTTACTAAGCGGGGGGGCATCAATGAGCAGTTCTTC
TRBJ2-1	16	.	TRBD1	TRBV12-5	CASGLGTGGTRNEQFF	TGTGCTAGTGGTTTGGGAACAGGGGGTACACGGAATGAGCAGTTCTTC
TRBJ1-1	11	.	.	TRBV30	CAWRQDLEAFF	TGTGCCTGGAGACAGGACCTTGAAGCTTTCTTT
TRBJ1-1	12	.	.	TRBV6-2/TRBV6-3	CASSYVGTEAFF	TGTGCCAGCAGTTACGTTGGCACTGAAGCTTTCTTT
TRBJ1-1	14	few	.	TRBV28	CASSLSGVITEAFF	TGTGCCAGCAGTTTATCAGGGGTGATCACTGAAGCTTTCTTT
TRBJ2-1	15	.	TRBD2	TRBV24-1	CATSVGGAGNNEQFF	TGTGCCACCAGTGTCGGGGGGGCTGGAAACAATGAGCAGTTCTTC
TRBJ2-3	13	few	TRBD1	TRBV4-1	CASSQTGAGTQYF	TGCGCCAGCAGCCAGACAGGGGCAGGTACGCAGTATTTT
TRBJ2-5	13	.	.	TRBV18	CASSPRVAETQYF	TGTGCCAGCTCACCACGGGTGGCGGAGACCCAGTACTTC
TRBJ1-4	14	.	TRBD1	TRBV2	CASSQGGTNEKLFF	TGTGCCAGCAGTCAGGGGGGAACTAATGAAAAACTGTTTTTT
TRBJ2-7	11	.	.	TRBV3-1/TRBV3-2	CASSQEHKQYF	TGTGCCAGCAGCCAAGAGCATAAGCAGTACTTC
TRBJ1-2	13	.	.	TRBV2	CASRGAGNYGYTF	TGTGCCAGCAGGGGGGCGGGGAACTATGGCTACACCTTC
TRBJ1-2	13	.	TRBD1	TRBV5-5	CASSLSGGYGYTF	TGTGCCAGCAGCTTGTCAGGGGGCTATGGCTACACCTTC
TRBJ2-1	16	.	.	TRBV9	CASSPGPEPSYNEQFF	TGTGCCAGCAGCCCGGGCCCGGAGCCCTCCTACAATGAGCAGTTCTTC
TRBJ1-1	16	.	.	TRBV6-5	CASSYSIRDGNTEAFF	TGTGCCAGCAGTTACTCGATTCGGGACGGGAACACTGAAGCTTTCTTT
TRBJ2-5	16	.	.	TRBV24-1	CATSGPGLSASETQYF	TGTGCCACCAGTGGGCCGGGACTCTCGGCGTCAGAGACCCAGTACTTC
TRBJ2-7	14	.	TRBD1	TRBV11-3	CASSLFGQGYEQYF	TGTGCCAGCAGCTTGTTCGGACAGGGTTACGAGCAGTACTTC
TRBJ2-1	15	.	TRBD1	TRBV28	CASSTRGWSANEQFF	TGTGCCAGCAGCACCAGGGGGTGGAGTGCGAATGAGCAGTTCTTC
TRBJ1-6	12	.	.	TRBV27	CASSPANSPLHF	TGTGCCAGCAGCCCTGCTAATTCACCCCTCCACTTT
TRBJ2-1	12	.	.	TRBV24-1	CASGDFNNEQFF	TGTGCCTCAGGGGACTTTAACAATGAGCAGTTCTTC
TRBJ2-7	12	.	TRBD1	TRBV4-1	CARDRGFDEQYF	TGCGCCAGAGACAGGGGTTTCGACGAGCAGTACTTC
TRBJ1-1	14	.	.	TRBV2	CASSDGWEDTEAFF	TGTGCCAGCAGTGATGGTTGGGAGGACACTGAAGCTTTCTTT
TRBJ2-1	14	few	.	TRBV9	CASSGRDPYDEQFF	TGTGCCAGCAGCGGACGGGACCCTTACGATGAGCAGTTCTTC
TRBJ2-5	14	.	TRBD2	TRBV2	CASSVSSGKETQYF	TGTGCCAGCAGTGTGTCTAGCGGAAAAGAGACCCAGTACTTC
TRBJ1-1	17	.	.	TRBV7-3	CASSLGKGGPENTEAFF	TGTGCCAGCAGCTTAGGTAAGGGGGGGCCCGAGAACACTGAAGCTTTCTTT
TRBJ1-3	15	.	TRBD1	TRBV6-6	CASSETGISGNTIYF	TGTGCCAGCAGTGAGACAGGGATCTCTGGAAACACCATATATTTT
TRBJ1-5	13	.	.	TRBV10-1	CASSDVGNQPQHF	TGCGCCAGCAGTGATGTGGGCAATCAGCCCCAGCATTTT
TRBJ2-1	16	.	TRBD2	TRBV4-1	CASSQNPSGRYNEQFF	TGCGCCAGCAGCCAAAACCCTAGCGGGAGATACAATGAGCAGTTCTTC
TRBJ2-3	17	.	.	TRBV5-1	CASSAKGREMTTDTQYF	TGCGCCAGCAGCGCCAAGGGACGGGAAATGACCACAGATACGCAGTATTTT
TRBJ2-5	14	once	.	TRBV27	CASSSPGLLETQYF	TGTGCCAGCAGTTCCCCGGGGTTACTAGAGACCCAGTACTTC
TRBJ1-5	15	.	TRBD1	TRBV19	CASSHRGVKGQPQHF	TGTGCCAGTAGTCACAGGGGGGTAAAAGGCCAGCCCCAGCATTTT
TRBJ2-5	13	once	.	TRBV24-1	CATSDLEGVGQYF	TGTGCCACCAGTGATTTGGAGGGGGTTGGCCAGTACTTC
TRBJ2-1	14	.	TRBD1	TRBV28	CASSTGQSRNEQFF	TGTGCCAGCAGTACGGGACAGTCAAGGAATGAGCAGTTCTTC
TRBJ1-2	18	.	TRBD1	TRBV7-3	CASSLLPASGTGSYGYTF	TGTGCCAGCAGCTTGCTTCCCGCCTCGGGGACAGGGAGCTATGGCTACACCTTC
TRBJ1-2	17	.	.	TRBV6-1	CASSEAMFRGEDYGYTF	TGTGCCAGCAGTGAAGCAATGTTTCGGGGAGAGGACTATGGCTACACCTTC
TRBJ1-3	15	.	.	TRBV3-1/TRBV3-2	CASSHELTVRNTIYF	TGTGCCAGCAGCCATGAATTGACAGTCCGAAACACCATATATTTT
TRBJ1-5	14	.	.	TRBV28	CASSLRLSNQPQHF	TGTGCCAGCAGTTTAAGGCTGAGCAATCAGCCCCAGCATTTT
TRBJ1-5	21	.	TRBD1	TRBV3-1/TRBV3-2	CASSPPTHRDRGATGNQPQHF	TGTGCCAGCAGCCCCCCTACTCACCGGGACAGGGGCGCGACGGGCAATCAGCCCCAGCATTTT
TRBJ1-2	18	.	.	TRBV7-9	CASSPLAGRGGGNYGYTF	TGTGCCAGCAGCCCACTTGCGGGCCGCGGGGGGGGCAACTATGGCTACACCTTC
TRBJ2-1	16	.	.	TRBV30	CAWSSISGLPTGEQFF	TGTGCCTGGAGTTCTATTAGCGGGCTCCCCACAGGGGAGCAGTTCTTC
TRBJ1-2	16	.	TRBD1	TRBV6-5	CASSYSTAGGRDGYTF	TGTGCCAGCAGTTACTCGACAGCAGGGGGGAGGGATGGCTACACCTTC
TRBJ2-4	18	once	.	TRBV7-9	CASSLAISQAGAKNIQYF	TGTGCCAGCAGCTTAGCTATCTCGCAGGCTGGGGCCAAAAACATTCAGTACTTC
TRBJ2-7	13	.	TRBD1	TRBV3-1/TRBV3-2	CASSQVQGNEQYF	TGTGCCAGCAGCCAAGTACAGGGGAACGAGCAGTACTTC
TRBJ2-1	13	.	.	TRBV10-3	CAISERTSGEQFF	TGTGCCATCAGTGAAAGAACTAGTGGTGAGCAGTTCTTC
TRBJ2-3	14	.	.	TRBV9	CASSTKPDRDTQYF	TGTGCCAGCAGCACCAAGCCCGATAGGGATACGCAGTATTTT
TRBJ1-2	17	.	TRBD1	TRBV6-1	CASSETGTARLWGGYTF	TGTGCCAGCAGTGAAACGGGGACAGCGAGACTTTGGGGTGGCTACACCTTC
TRBJ2-2	16	.	TRBD2	TRBV9	CASSGLAGGPNGELFF	TGTGCCAGCAGCGGACTAGCGGGGGGGCCGAACGGGGAGCTGTTTTTT
TRBJ1-2	17	.	.	TRBV6-1	CASSEAPGSGANYGYTF	TGTGCCAGCAGTGAAGCACCAGGGTCAGGGGCTAACTATGGCTACACCTTC